A selection of T cell receptor beta chains follows, all from one sample in a study of cytomegalovirus exposure and HLA in healthy donors. Measured with immunoSEQ multiplex PCR; TCRdb has only the in-frame clones, and not every one. The sample has some 70,000 clones, around nine tenths seen once. The sample comprised PBMCs. All receptors come from a young woman in good health and CMV-seronegative. Each CDR3 is given with its conserved first and last residue.

CDR3 protein	V gene	J gene
CAWKRQGTLSQETQYF	TRBV30	TRBJ2-5
CAIRSANTGELFF	TRBV10-3	TRBJ2-2
CASSDRSGSDEQFF	TRBV6-4	TRBJ2-1
CASSQRRTMDTGELFF	TRBV4-1	TRBJ2-2
CASSQEGASSYNSPLHF	TRBV4-2	TRBJ1-6
CASSTDRVTEAFF	TRBV5-5	TRBJ1-1
CASSYLAGNTDTQYF	TRBV7-2	TRBJ2-3
CASSPGQAVQPQHF	TRBV18	TRBJ1-5
CSVRLAGDYEQYF	TRBV29-1	TRBJ2-7
CASSVAGTNIPSEQFF	TRBV19	TRBJ2-1
CMILTNYGYTF	TRBV29-1	TRBJ1-2
CASSQRDSNYGYTF	TRBV9	TRBJ1-2
CASSLSGRSYGYTF	TRBV28	TRBJ1-2
CASSPRLNNEKLFF	TRBV11-2	TRBJ1-4
CASSQTGISAGYTF	TRBV7-9	TRBJ1-2
CASSEQGLSGANVLTF	TRBV6-1	TRBJ2-6
CASTFHLGGVGETQYF	TRBV7-2	TRBJ2-5
CASMVGGIGEKLFF	TRBV28	TRBJ1-4
CASSGGSGTGIAFF	TRBV19	TRBJ1-1
CASSATAGGTGELFF	TRBV7-6	TRBJ2-2
CASSPGQEPNEQYF	TRBV5-1	TRBJ2-7
CASSQVAGGLDEQYF	TRBV14	TRBJ2-7
CASRRLAGLYEQYF	TRBV6-6	TRBJ2-7
CASRSGLMMSYEQYF	TRBV11-2	TRBJ2-7
CASSLDRVATNEKLFF	TRBV11-2	TRBJ1-4
CASSHSWREAPQWQFF	TRBV7-2	TRBJ2-1
CASSQDRTGVRDTQYF	TRBV4-2	TRBJ2-3
CASSPTGAYEQYF	TRBV9	TRBJ2-7
CASSLLGNTIYF	TRBV5-1	TRBJ1-3
CGSEGSAGANVLTF	TRBV4-1	TRBJ2-6
CASSPGQGRTEAFF	TRBV7-2	TRBJ1-1
CASSQPTSGTYNEQFF	TRBV4-1	TRBJ2-1
CSVNSRNYGYTF	TRBV29-1	TRBJ1-2
CASSSDRGYSPLHF	TRBV7-2	TRBJ1-6
CASSFFGQGVGEQYF	TRBV27	TRBJ2-7
CASSQVMGVDTQYF	TRBV4-3	TRBJ2-3
CASSQGRGIGNEQFF	TRBV4-2	TRBJ2-1
CASSPGTRAYGYTF	TRBV18	TRBJ1-2
CASSSTDSGNTIYF	TRBV7-9	TRBJ1-3
CASSLGVSRYEQYF	TRBV5-1	TRBJ2-7
CAWSVLVEQYF	TRBV30	TRBJ2-7
CASSESGQGAQPQHF	TRBV2	TRBJ1-5
CASSQEPGQDTYEQYF	TRBV4-2	TRBJ2-7
CASSTQPGGLNNEQFF	TRBV7-3	TRBJ2-1
CASSSRGRGFPSEKLFF	TRBV5-8	TRBJ1-4
CASSTRTGGFNEQFF	TRBV5-4	TRBJ2-1